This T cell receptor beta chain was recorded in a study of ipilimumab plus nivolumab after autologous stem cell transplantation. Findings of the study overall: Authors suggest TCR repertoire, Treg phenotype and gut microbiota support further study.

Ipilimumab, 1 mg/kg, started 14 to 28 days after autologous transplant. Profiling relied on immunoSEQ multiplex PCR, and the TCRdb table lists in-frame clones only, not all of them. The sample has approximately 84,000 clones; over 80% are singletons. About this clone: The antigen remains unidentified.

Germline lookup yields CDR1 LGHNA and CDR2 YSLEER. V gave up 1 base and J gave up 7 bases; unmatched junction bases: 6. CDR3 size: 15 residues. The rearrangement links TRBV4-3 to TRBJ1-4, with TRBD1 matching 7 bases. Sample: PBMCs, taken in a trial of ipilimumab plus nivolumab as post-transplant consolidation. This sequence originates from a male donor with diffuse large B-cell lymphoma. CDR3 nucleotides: TGCGCCAGCAGCCAAGGTCGCCAGGGGGGTGAAAAACTGTTTTTT. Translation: CASSQGRQGGEKLFF.